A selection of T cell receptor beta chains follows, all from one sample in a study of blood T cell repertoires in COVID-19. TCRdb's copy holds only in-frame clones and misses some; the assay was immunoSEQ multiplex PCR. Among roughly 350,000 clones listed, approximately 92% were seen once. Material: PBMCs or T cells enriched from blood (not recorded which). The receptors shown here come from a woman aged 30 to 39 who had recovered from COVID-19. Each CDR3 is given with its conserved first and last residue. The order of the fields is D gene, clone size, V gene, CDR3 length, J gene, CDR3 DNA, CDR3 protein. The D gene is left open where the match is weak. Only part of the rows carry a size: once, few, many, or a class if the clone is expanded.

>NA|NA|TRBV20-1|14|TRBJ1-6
TGCAGTGCTATTGACAGCTCCTATAATTCACCCCTCCACTTT
CSAIDSSYNSPLHF
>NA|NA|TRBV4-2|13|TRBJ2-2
TGTGCCAGCAGCTGGGGAGGCAAGGCGGAGCTGTTTTTT
CASSWGGKAELFF
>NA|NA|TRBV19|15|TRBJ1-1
TGTGCCAGTAGTGCAGAACTGGCGAGGGACACTGAAGCTTTCTTT
CASSAELARDTEAFF
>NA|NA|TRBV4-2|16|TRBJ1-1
TGTGCCAGCAGCCAAGTAGCAGGGCAGATGAACACTGAAGCTTTCTTT
CASSQVAGQMNTEAFF
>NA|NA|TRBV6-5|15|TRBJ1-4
TGTGCCAGCAGTTACGCGGGGGCGGCTAATGAAAAACTGTTTTTT
CASSYAGAANEKLFF
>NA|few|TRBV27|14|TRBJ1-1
TGTGCCAGCAGTTTATCACAGTTGAACACTGAAGCTTTCTTT
CASSLSQLNTEAFF
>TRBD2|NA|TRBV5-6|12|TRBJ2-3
TGTGCCACCGGACTAGCGGGAGATACGCAGTATTTT
CATGLAGDTQYF
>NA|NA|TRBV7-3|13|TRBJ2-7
TGTGCCAGCAGCCCACAGACAGGTTCAGAGCAGTACTTC
CASSPQTGSEQYF
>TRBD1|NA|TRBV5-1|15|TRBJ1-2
TGCGCCAGCAGCTTGGCCGGGACAGGAGCCTATGGCTACACCTTC
CASSLAGTGAYGYTF
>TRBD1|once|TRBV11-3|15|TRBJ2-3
TGTGCCAGCAGACAACAGGGGGGAAACACAGATACGCAGTATTTT
CASRQQGGNTDTQYF
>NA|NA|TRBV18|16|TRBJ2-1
TGTGCCAGCTCCCCCCCAGCCCACCCGGAGGACAATGAGCAGTTCTTC
CASSPPAHPEDNEQFF
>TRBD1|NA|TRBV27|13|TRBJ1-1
TGTGCCAGCAGTACAGGGGTCGGGACTGAAGCTTTCTTT
CASSTGVGTEAFF
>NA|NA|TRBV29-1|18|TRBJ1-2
TGCAGCGCAAGGAAGACGTTCCTCTCAAGTTACAGGGAGTTAGGCTACACCTTC
CSARKTFLSSYRELGYTF
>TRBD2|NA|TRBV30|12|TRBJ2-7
TGTGCCTGGACGCGGGGGGCGTACGAGCAGTACTTC
CAWTRGAYEQYF